One sample yielded the 27 T cell receptor beta chains listed below, sequenced in a study of regulatory T cells in long-lasting Graves disease. According to the study, TCR beta libraries were built with iRepertoire HTBI primers and CDR3-region Arm-PCR. A single record per CDR3 protein comes from TCRdb applying MiXCR to the multiplex PCR reads. The data show about 440,000 distinct CDR3 sequences, with around 14% seen just once and 16% held by the top ten. Time point: newly diagnosed GD, antithyroid drugs for less than 3 months. Extracted PBMC RNA gave rise to the TCR library. The same sample was also used in a study of T cells in Graves' hyperthyroidism and ophthalmopathy.

This sample comprised peripheral blood mononuclear cells (PBMCs), obtained at new diagnosis, from a patient treated with antithyroid drugs. The receptor set was obtained from a woman aged 25-40 years with Graves disease.

In its sample, this clonotype was seen many times. J is TRBJ2-3 and V is TRBV12-3 or TRBV12-4, with TRBD2 identical over 10 bases. V shed 6 bases and J 6 bases; nucleotides not matched to a gene: 6. The CDR3 has 14 residues. CDR3 in amino acids: CASRASGSSDTQYF. Here the CDR3 DNA reads TGTGCCAGCAGGGCTAGCGGGAGTTCGGATACGCAGTATTTT.

The V call is TRBV29-1, the J call TRBJ2-5; D possibly corresponds to TRBD1 (5 bases). V lost 4 bases, J lost 0 bases, and 6 bases lay in between. Germline V CDR1 and CDR2: SQVTM, ANQGSEA. The CDR3 has 12 amino acids. CDR3 DNA sequence: TGCAGCGTTGGACAGAACCAAGAGACCCAGTACTTC. Translated: CSVGQNQETQYF.

Many counts were recorded for this clonotype. The rearrangement uses TRBV2 and TRBJ1-5, with TRBD1 matching 7 bases. The germline V gene encodes CDR1 SNHLY and CDR2 FYNNEI. With 6 bases clipped from V and 5 bases from J, the junction kept 7 bases outside the gene matches. CDR3 length equals 14 residues. CDR3 in DNA: TGTGCCAGCAGATTTGACAGGGAATATCAGCCCCAGCATTTT. It translates to CASRFDREYQPQHF.

The rearrangement uses TRBV6-1 and TRBJ2-5; TRBD2 matches 7 bases. This CDR3 is built from 15 residues. V trimming: 3 bases; J trimming: 2 bases; junction bases outside the gene matches: 6. Germline V gene sequence: CDR1 MNHNS, CDR2 SASEGT. As DNA, the CDR3 is TGTGCCAGCAGTGAGGGCCGGGGGGTTCAAGAGACCCAGTACTTC. This translates into CASSEGRGVQETQYF.

This clonotype was observed a handful of times. The rearrangement uses TRBV19 and TRBJ2-1, with 10 bases identical to TRBD2. V shed 7 bases, J shed 0 bases, and the junction held 9 bases outside the gene matches. Germline V lookup: CDR1 LNHDA, CDR2 SQIVND (reference sequence). The CDR3 contains 17 residues. CDR3 DNA sequence: TGTGCCAGTAATACTCCCGGGACTAGCGACTCCTACAATGAGCAGTTCTTC. As protein: CASNTPGTSDSYNEQFF.

At least ten counts were recorded for this clonotype. Written as DNA, the CDR3 is TGTGCCAGCAGTTACCCACCGGCCAGGGGGTACAGCAATCAGCCCCAGCATTTT. This gives the protein CASSYPPARGYSNQPQHF. The chain links TRBV6-5 to TRBJ1-5; 7 nucleotides align to TRBD1. The germline V gene has CDR1 MNHEY and CDR2 SVGAGI. After removal of 2 bases from V and 1 base from J, the junction contained 11 bases not matched to a gene. This CDR3 is 18 amino acids long.

The J gene is TRBJ2-7, the V gene TRBV29-1; D is uncertain. CDR1 and CDR2 (germline): SQVTM, ANQGSEA. The V end lost 6 bases, the J end lost 7 bases, and 13 bases lay between the germline ends. This CDR3 contains 11 residues. CDR3 coding DNA: TGCAGCGTCGGCCACGGGCGAGAGCAGTACTTC. Translation: CSVGHGREQYF.

The chain joins TRBV7-2 to TRBJ2-7; 10 bases fit TRBD1. CDR1 and CDR2 from the germline V gene are SGHTA and FQGNSA. The CDR3 is 14 residues long. V dropped 3 bases and J dropped 6; count of bases not matched to a gene: 5. This chain's CDR3 is CASSFSGTGVEQYF. In DNA, the CDR3 is TGTGCCAGCAGCTTCTCCGGGACAGGGGTCGAGCAGTACTTC.

The V call is TRBV19, the J call TRBJ2-3, with D possibly TRBD2 on 6 matching bases. This CDR3 spans 12 amino acids. V gave up 4 bases and J gave up 5 bases, with 7 bases separating them. Germline loops: CDR1 LNHDA, CDR2 SQIVND (reference sequence). The CDR3 region is CASSSGKDTQYF. The CDR3 region has the DNA TGTGCCAGTAGTAGCGGGAAAGATACGCAGTATTTT.

Ten or more counts support this clonotype. The chain couples TRBV18 to TRBJ2-7, with TRBD2 identical over 10 bases. The germline gives CDR1 KGHSH, CDR2 LQKENI. After removal of 8 bases from V and 3 bases from J, the junction contained 10 bases not matched to a gene. The CDR3 runs 15 residues. Written as DNA, the CDR3 is TGTGCCAGCAACCCAGCGGGAGGGTTGGGCTACGAGCAGTACTTC. It yields the protein CASNPAGGLGYEQYF. Supplemented by reference TRBV18 and TRBJ2-7, the full variable domain reads NAGVMQNPRHLVRRRGQEARLRCSPMKGHSHVYWYRQLPEEGLKFMVYLQKENIIDESGMPKERFSAEFPKEGPSILRIQQVVRGDSAAYFCASNPAGGLGYEQYFGPGTRLTVT.

The chain links TRBV11-3 to TRBJ1-4; 9 bases agree with TRBD1. The CDR3 is made up of 16 amino acids. The V segment lost 8 bases and the J segment 10 bases; nucleotides outside the gene matches: 17. Per germline, CDR1 SGHNT and CDR2 YENEEA. This CDR3 is CASSSPGGQGTGKLFF. The CDR3 DNA reads TGTGCCAGCTCGTCACCGGGGGGACAGGGCACTGGAAAACTGTTTTTT.

The CDR3: CASSLFPSGGETQYF. CDR3 DNA: TGCGCCAGCAGCTTGTTTCCTAGCGGAGGAGAGACCCAGTACTTC. V usage is TRBV5-1 and J usage is TRBJ2-5; 7 bases align to TRBD2. The CDR3 totals 15 residues. J lost 4 bases, V lost 1 base, and 7 bases had no gene match. Germline V gives CDR1 SGHRS, CDR2 YFSETQ.

This clonotype was counted only a few times. The rearrangement links TRBV6-1 to TRBJ2-5; unclear D gene. The V gene's germline CDR1 is MNHNS and CDR2 SASEGT. The CDR3 length is 11 residues. V lost 8 bases and J 5 bases, leaving 9 bases between the germline ends. The CDR3 region has the DNA TGTGCCAGCGGGTCGCTGGAGACCCAGTACTTC. Its protein is CASGSLETQYF.

V gene TRBV5-1 combines with J gene TRBJ2-3; TRBD2 agrees at 8 bases. CDR1 and CDR2 from the germline V gene are SGHRS and YFSETQ. This CDR3 region has 15 residues. V was pared by 4 bases and J by 2 bases, with 6 bases of the junction left unmatched. The CDR3 region is CASSPAGGDTDTQYF. The CDR3 DNA is TGCGCCAGCAGCCCGGCCGGGGGGGACACAGATACGCAGTATTTT.

This clonotype turned up a few times. The V gene is TRBV7-2, the J gene TRBJ2-7; TRBD2 is a possible D gene (6 bases). The V end was cut by 5 bases, the J end by 0 bases, with 14 bases between. Germline CDR1 SGHTA, CDR2 FQGNSA. CDR3 length: 15 amino acids. CDR3 in amino acids: CASSPQNGSSYEQYF. CDR3 nucleotides: TGTGCCAGCAGCCCACAAAACGGGAGCTCCTACGAGCAGTACTTC.

This clonotype was observed at least ten times. This rearrangement joins TRBV4-1 to TRBJ2-7; D may be TRBD2 (6 bases). The germline gives CDR1 MGHRA, CDR2 YSYEKL. The CDR3 is 16 residues long. Trimming pared 0 bases from V and 0 bases from J, leaving 12 bases between. This CDR3 is CASSQDAGTSSYEQYF. The CDR3 DNA reads TGCGCCAGCAGCCAAGATGCCGGGACTTCCTCCTACGAGCAGTACTTC.

The sample holds many counts of this clonotype. V is TRBV13 and J is TRBJ2-6, with 7 nucleotides matching TRBD1. Looked up from germline, CDR1 is PRHDT and CDR2 is FYEKMQ (reference sequence). V shed 2 bases, J shed 2 bases, and the junction held 0 bases outside the gene matches. The CDR3 is 15 residues long. The chain's CDR3 is CASSLQGAGANVLTF. CDR3 bases: TGTGCCAGCAGCTTACAGGGGGCTGGGGCCAACGTCCTGACTTTC.

Details on this clonotype: A much larger clone differs from this one at a single base, so this may be a read error. J is TRBJ2-3 and V is TRBV29-1, with D perhaps matching TRBD1 (5 bases). TRBJ1-5 matches the DNA end more closely, so the J call is doubtful. Germline-derived CDR1 and CDR2 are SQVTM and ANQGSEA. This CDR3 has 12 amino acids. This CDR3 reads CSVEGGVDTQHF. DNA of the CDR3: TGCAGCGTTGAAGGGGGCGTCGATACGCAGCATTTT.

This clonotype came up many times. This CDR3 reads CASSWENTDTQYF. CDR3 DNA sequence: TGTGCCAGCAGTTGGGAGAACACAGATACGCAGTATTTT. This chain joins TRBV7-9 and TRBJ2-3; perhaps TRBD2 as D (5 bases). With 6 bases removed from V and 2 bases from J, the gap between germline ends came to 9 bases. This CDR3 is 13 amino acids long. The germline CDR1 and CDR2 sequences are SEHNR and FQNEAQ (reference sequence).

A few counts support this clonotype. Sequence at one end of the junction differs from germline and may be a read error. V is TRBV12-3 or TRBV12-4 and J is TRBJ2-1; no clear D gene. CDR3 length: 12 residues. The CDR3 nucleotides are TGTGTCAGCAAAAGGGTACACAATGAGCAGTTCTTC. Encoded protein: CVSKRVHNEQFF.

The sample holds a few counts of this clonotype. The V gene is TRBV20-1, the J gene TRBJ2-3, with 8 bases aligning to TRBD2. Germline-derived CDR1 and CDR2 are DFQATT and SNEGSKA (reference sequence). There are 17 residues in the CDR3. The junction had 15 bases not matched to a gene; V was cut back by 6 bases and J by 1 base. CDR3 in amino acids: CSASKRLGLGGTDTQYF. As DNA, the CDR3 is TGCAGTGCCAGCAAGAGGTTGGGACTAGGGGGCACAGATACGCAGTATTTT.

This clonotype was counted many times. The chain carries TRBV27 and TRBJ2-1; 10 bases match TRBD2. This CDR3 has 15 amino acids. V was clipped by 6 bases and J by 5 bases; unmatched bases: 7. The V gene's germline CDR1 is MNHEY and CDR2 SMNVEV (reference sequence). CDR3 sequence (DNA): TGTGCCAGCAGACATCTAGCGGGAGTTGACAATGAGCAGTTCTTC. Protein product: CASRHLAGVDNEQFF.

The chain carries TRBV20-1 and TRBJ2-3, with D perhaps TRBD1 (6 bases). Deletions cut 0 bases from V and 3 bases from J, with 13 bases between. CDR3 size: 15 residues. The V gene's germline CDR1 is DFQATT and CDR2 SNEGSKA (reference sequence). The CDR3 nucleotides are TGCAGTGCTAGAGATTGGACAGTAGATACAGATACGCAGTATTTT. Its protein product is CSARDWTVDTDTQYF.

The chain links TRBV29-1 to TRBJ1-2, with TRBD1 identical over 8 bases. The V gene's germline CDR1 is SQVTM and CDR2 ANQGSEA. After removal of 1 base from V and 3 bases from J, the junction contained 7 bases not matched to a gene. This CDR3 is 15 amino acids long. In DNA form, the CDR3 reads TGCAGCGTTGAAGTTAACAGGGGGTCGTACTATGGCTACACCTTC. It codes for CSVEVNRGSYYGYTF.

This clonotype was observed once. A clone one base away is much larger, so this may be a read error. The V gene is TRBV30, the J gene TRBJ1-4; D remains ambiguous. The CDR3 runs 14 residues. Per the germline V gene, CDR1 is GTSNPN and CDR2 is SVGIG (reference sequence). CDR3 region: CAWSEGDVNEKLLF. CDR3 DNA sequence: TGTGCCTGGAGTGAGGGAGACGTTAATGAAAAACTGCTTTTT.

This clonotype occurred a few times. The rearrangement uses TRBV28 and TRBJ2-7, with D tentatively TRBD1 (7 bases). Per germline, CDR1 MDHEN and CDR2 SYDVKM. This CDR3 has 15 amino acids. The germline V and J ends were trimmed by 3 bases and 2 bases, with 14 bases remaining between them. CDR3 nucleotides: TGTGCCAGCAGTTTTGCCGGGGGACAGCCCTACGAGCAGTACTTC. Its translation: CASSFAGGQPYEQYF.

In its sample, this clonotype was seen many times. The V gene is TRBV3-1, the J gene TRBJ1-1, with a tentative D call TRBD1 (5 bases). Per the germline V gene, CDR1 is LGHDT and CDR2 is YNNKEL (reference sequence). The CDR3 is made up of 14 amino acids. Trimming pared 0 bases from V and 5 bases from J, leaving 10 bases between. The CDR3 DNA sequence: TGTGCCAGCAGCCAAGAAGAGGGGAGAACTGAAGCTTTCTTT. Translating gives CASSQEEGRTEAFF.